The 4 T cell receptor beta chains below all came from one sample that was sequenced in a study of post-analysis software for immune sequencing data. These TCRs are of unknown antigen specificity. Study observations and caveats: Included in a set of 5 or 6 TRBV segments more frequent in patients than controls were TRBV5-6, TRBV5-1 and TRBV20-1.

Unique molecular identifiers were carried by the TCR beta cDNA libraries. TCRdb re-analysed the PCR reads in MiXCR, keeping a single row per CDR3 protein. The table records hundreds of thousands of distinct CDR3 sequences, about 57% of them present only once. Sequenced: blood. The receptor set was obtained from a girl aged 5-17 years with multiple sclerosis.

This clonotype was observed a few times. The chain couples TRBV5-1 to TRBJ2-5, with 10 bases that match TRBD1. This CDR3 contains 16 residues. In germline, CDR1 is SGHRS, CDR2 YFSETQ. With V trimmed by 4 bases and J by 1 base, 7 bases remained unmatched. The CDR3 DNA reads as TGCGCCAGCAGCGGGGGACAGGGGTTTTTCCAAGAGACCCAGTACTTC. Amino acids: CASSGGQGFFQETQYF.

The V call is TRBV20-1, the J call TRBJ2-7; 8 nucleotides align to TRBD2. J was trimmed by 2 bases and V by 5 bases; bases with no gene match: 5. CDR1 DFQATT and CDR2 SNEGSKA come from the germline V gene (reference sequence). The CDR3 loop spans 13 amino acids. The DNA for the CDR3 is TGCAGTGCTCCTAAGACTAGCGCCTACGAGCAGTACTTC. Translated, it gives CSAPKTSAYEQYF.

This clonotype appeared a few times. The CDR3 nucleotides read TGTGCCAGCAGCGCCCCCGGGACTAGCGGGGAGCAGTTCTTC. Its protein is CASSAPGTSGEQFF. The V and J genes are TRBV9 and TRBJ2-1, with TRBD2 matching 12 bases. The CDR3 covers 14 residues. CDR1 and CDR2 (germline): SGDLS, YYNGEE. V gave up 3 bases and J gave up 10 bases; unmatched junction bases: 5.

This rearrangement joins TRBV11-2 to TRBJ2-7, with 15 bases fitting TRBD2. There are 19 residues in the CDR3. Germline trimming cut 1 base from V and 2 bases from J; bases unmatched to any gene: 9. Germline CDR1 and CDR2: SGHAT and FQNNGV. The CDR3 DNA reads as TGTGCCAGCAGCTTAGCCCTGGGGACTAGCGGGAGGATGCCCTACGAGCAGTACTTC. It is translated as CASSLALGTSGRMPYEQYF.